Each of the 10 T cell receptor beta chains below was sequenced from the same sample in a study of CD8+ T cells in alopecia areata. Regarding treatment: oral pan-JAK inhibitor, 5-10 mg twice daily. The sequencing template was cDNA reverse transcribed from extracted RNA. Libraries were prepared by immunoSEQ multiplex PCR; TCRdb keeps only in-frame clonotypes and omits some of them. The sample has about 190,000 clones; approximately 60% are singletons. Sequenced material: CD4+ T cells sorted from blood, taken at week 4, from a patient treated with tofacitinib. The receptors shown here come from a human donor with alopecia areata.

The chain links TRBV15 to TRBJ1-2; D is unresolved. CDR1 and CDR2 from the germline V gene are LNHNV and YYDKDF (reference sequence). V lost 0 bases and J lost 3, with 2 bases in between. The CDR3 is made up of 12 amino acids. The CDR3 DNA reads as TGTGCCACCAGCAGAGACCACTATGGCTACACCTTC. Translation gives CATSRDHYGYTF.

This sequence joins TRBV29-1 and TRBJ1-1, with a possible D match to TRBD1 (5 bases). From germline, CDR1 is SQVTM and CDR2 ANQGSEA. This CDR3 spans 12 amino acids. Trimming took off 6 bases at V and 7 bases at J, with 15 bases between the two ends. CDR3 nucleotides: TGCAGCGTCCACATATCCGGGGGTGAAGCTTTCTTT. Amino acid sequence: CSVHISGGEAFF.

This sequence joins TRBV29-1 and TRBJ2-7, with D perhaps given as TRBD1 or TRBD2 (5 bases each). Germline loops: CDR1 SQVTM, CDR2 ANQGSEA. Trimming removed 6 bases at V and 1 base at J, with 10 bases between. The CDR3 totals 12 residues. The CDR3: CSVWDGSYEQYF. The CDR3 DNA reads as TGCAGCGTCTGGGACGGATCCTACGAGCAGTACTTC.

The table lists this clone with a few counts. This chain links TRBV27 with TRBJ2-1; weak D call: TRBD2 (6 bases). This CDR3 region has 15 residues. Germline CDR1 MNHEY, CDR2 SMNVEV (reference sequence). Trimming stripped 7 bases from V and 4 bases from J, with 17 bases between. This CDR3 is CASTLVGSPYNEQFF. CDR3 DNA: TGTGCCAGCACCCTCGTCGGGAGTCCATACAATGAGCAGTTCTTC.

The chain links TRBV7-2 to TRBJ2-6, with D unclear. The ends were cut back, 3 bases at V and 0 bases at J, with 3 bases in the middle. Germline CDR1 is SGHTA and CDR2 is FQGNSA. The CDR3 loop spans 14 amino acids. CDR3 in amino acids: CASSFPSGANVLTF. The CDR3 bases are TGTGCCAGCAGCTTCCCCTCTGGGGCCAACGTCCTGACTTTC.

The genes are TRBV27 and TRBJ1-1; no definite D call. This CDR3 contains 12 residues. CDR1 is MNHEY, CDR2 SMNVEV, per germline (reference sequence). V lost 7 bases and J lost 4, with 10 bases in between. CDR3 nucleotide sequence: TGTGCCAGCAACGGAGTTTTCACTGAAGCTTTCTTT. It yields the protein CASNGVFTEAFF.

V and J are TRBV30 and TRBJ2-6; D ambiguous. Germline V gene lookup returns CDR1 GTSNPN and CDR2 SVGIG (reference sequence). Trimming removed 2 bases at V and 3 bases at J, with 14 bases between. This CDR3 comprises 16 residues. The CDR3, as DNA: TGTGCCTGGAGTCCTCCGGGCGCTCGTGGGGCCAACGTCCTGACTTTC. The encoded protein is CAWSPPGARGANVLTF. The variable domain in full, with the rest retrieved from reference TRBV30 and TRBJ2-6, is SQTIHQWPATLVQPVGSPLSLECTVEGTSNPNLYWYRQAAGRGLQLLFYSVGIGQISSEVPQNLSASRPQDRQFILSSKKLLLSDSGFYLCAWSPPGARGANVLTFGAGSRLTVL.

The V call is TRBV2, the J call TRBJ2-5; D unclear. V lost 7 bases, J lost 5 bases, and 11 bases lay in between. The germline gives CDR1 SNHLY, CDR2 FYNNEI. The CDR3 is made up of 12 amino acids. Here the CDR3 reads CASNAALETQYF. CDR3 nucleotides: TGTGCCAGCAATGCGGCCTTGGAGACCCAGTACTTC.

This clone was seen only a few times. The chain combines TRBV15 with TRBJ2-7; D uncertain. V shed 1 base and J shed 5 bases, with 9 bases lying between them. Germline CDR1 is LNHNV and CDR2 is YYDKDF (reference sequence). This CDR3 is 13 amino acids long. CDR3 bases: TGTGCCACCAGCAGAGTTCCCCCCAACGAGCAGTACTTC. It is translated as CATSRVPPNEQYF.

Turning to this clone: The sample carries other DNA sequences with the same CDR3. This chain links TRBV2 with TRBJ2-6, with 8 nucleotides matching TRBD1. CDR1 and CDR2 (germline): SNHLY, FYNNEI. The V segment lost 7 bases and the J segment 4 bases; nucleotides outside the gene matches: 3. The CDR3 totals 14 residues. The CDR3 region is CASTGTGGANVLTF. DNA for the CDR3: TGTGCCAGCACGGGGACAGGCGGGGCCAACGTCCTGACTTTC.